This T cell receptor (beta chain) was sequenced in a study of PD-1 blockade in mismatch repair-deficient tumors. As for the study in general: Patients had around twelve mismatch repair-deficient cancer types, all previously treated and progressing. General study points: Rapid post-treatment expansion, then contraction, generally preceding radiologic response, marked tumor-resident clones.

A word on this clone: Its antigen is unidentified.

This CDR3 spans 13 amino acids. Germline CDR1 SGDLS, CDR2 YYNGEE. V lost 6 bases to trimming and J lost 8 bases, with 17 bases between them. Libraries were prepared by immunoSEQ multiplex PCR; TCRdb keeps only in-frame clonotypes and omits some of them. This table has around 52,000 clones, 81% appearing once. The genes are TRBV9 and TRBJ1-2; no firm D call. The sequence was obtained from an adult with mismatch repair-deficient cancer. The sequencing here drew on peripheral blood, taken approximately 18 weeks after starting pembrolizumab. For the CDR3, the DNA is TGTGCCAGCACCCACGCTCCAACCGGGGGCTACACCTTC. Translated, it gives CASTHAPTGGYTF.